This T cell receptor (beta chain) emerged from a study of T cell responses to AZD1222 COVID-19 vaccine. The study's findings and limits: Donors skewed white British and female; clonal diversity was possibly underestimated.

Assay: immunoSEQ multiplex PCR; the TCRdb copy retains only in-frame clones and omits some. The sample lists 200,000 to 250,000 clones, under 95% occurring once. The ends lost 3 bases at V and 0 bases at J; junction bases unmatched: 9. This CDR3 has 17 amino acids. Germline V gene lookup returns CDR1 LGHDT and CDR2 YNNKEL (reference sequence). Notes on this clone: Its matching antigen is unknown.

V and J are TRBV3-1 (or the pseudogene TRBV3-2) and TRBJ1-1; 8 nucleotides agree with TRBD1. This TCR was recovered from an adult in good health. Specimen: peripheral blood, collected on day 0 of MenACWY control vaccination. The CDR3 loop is CASSQDRVATMNTEAFF. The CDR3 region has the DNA TGTGCCAGCAGCCAGGACAGGGTTGCTACTATGAACACTGAAGCTTTCTTT.